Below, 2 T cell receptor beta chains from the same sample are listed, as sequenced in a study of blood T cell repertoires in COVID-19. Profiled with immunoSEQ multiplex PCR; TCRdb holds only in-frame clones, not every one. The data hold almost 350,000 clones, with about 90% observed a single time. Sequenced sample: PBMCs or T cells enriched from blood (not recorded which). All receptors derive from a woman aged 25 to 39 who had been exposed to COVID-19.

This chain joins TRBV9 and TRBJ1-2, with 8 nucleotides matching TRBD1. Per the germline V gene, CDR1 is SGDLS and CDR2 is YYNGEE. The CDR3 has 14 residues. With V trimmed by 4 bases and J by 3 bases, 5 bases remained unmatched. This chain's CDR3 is CASSLDRAHYGYTF. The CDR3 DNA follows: TGTGCCAGCAGCCTGGACAGGGCTCACTATGGCTACACCTTC.

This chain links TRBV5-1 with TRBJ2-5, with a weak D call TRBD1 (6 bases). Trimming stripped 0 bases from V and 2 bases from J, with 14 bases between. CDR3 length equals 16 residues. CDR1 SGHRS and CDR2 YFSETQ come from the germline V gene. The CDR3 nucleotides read TGCGCCAGCAGCTTGGGCAGGGGAGTCAATCAAGAGACCCAGTACTTC. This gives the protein CASSLGRGVNQETQYF.